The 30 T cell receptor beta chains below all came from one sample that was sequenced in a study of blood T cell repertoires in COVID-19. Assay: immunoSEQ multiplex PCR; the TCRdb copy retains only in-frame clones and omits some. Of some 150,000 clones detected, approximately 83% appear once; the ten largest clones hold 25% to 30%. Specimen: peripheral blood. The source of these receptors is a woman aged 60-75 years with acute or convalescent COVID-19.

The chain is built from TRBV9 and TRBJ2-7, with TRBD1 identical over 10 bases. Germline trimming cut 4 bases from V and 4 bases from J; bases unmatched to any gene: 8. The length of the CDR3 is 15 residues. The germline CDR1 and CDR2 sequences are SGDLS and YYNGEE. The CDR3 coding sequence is TGTGCCAGCAGCCCTGGTTGGGGACAGGGGTACGAGCAGTACTTC. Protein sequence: CASSPGWGQGYEQYF.

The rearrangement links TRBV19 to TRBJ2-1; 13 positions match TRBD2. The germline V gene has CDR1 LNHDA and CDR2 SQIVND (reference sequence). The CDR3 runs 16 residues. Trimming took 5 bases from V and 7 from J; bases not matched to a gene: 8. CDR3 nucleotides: TGTGCCAGTAGTGTCCGACTAGCGGGGGGACGGAATGAGCAGTTCTTC. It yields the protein CASSVRLAGGRNEQFF.

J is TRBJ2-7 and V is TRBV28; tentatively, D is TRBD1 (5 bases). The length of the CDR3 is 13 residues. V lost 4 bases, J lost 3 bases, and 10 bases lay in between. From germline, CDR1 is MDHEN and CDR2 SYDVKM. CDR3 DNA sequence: TGTGCCAGCAGTTCTTACAGGAACTACGAGCAGTACGTC. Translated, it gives CASSSYRNYEQYV.

CDR3 region: CSVVDRGQVIQYF. The CDR3 DNA reads TGCAGCGTAGTTGACAGGGGGCAGGTCATTCAGTACTTC. This sequence joins TRBV29-1 and TRBJ2-4, with TRBD1 identical over 10 bases. Losses at the gene ends were 6 bases for V and 9 bases for J; bases not matched to a gene: 8. The germline V gene encodes CDR1 SQVTM and CDR2 ANQGSEA. The CDR3 extends over 13 amino acids.

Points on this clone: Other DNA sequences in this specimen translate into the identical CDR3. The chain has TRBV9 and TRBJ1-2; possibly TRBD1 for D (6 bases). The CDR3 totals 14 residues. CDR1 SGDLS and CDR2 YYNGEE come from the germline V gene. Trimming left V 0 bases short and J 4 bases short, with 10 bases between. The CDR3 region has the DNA TGTGCCAGCAGCGTAGGGCAGGGGACCTATGGCTACACCTTC. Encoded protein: CASSVGQGTYGYTF.

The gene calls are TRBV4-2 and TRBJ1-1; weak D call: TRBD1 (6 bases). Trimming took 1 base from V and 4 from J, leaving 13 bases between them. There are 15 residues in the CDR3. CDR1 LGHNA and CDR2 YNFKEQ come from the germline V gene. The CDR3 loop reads CASSQGGQGTTEAFF. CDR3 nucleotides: TGTGCCAGCAGCCAAGGTGGCCAGGGGACCACTGAAGCTTTCTTT.

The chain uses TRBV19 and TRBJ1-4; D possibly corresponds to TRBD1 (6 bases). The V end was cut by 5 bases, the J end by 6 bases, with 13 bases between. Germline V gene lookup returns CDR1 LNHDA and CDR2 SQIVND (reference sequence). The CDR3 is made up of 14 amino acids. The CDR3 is CASSPRDTDEKLFF. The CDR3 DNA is TGTGCCAGTAGTCCCCGGGACACCGATGAAAAACTGTTTTTT.

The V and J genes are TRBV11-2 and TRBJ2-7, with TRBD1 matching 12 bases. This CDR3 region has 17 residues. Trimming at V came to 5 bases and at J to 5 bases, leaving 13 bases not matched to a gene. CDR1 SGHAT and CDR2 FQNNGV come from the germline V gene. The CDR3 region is CASSPFLGQGAYDEQYF. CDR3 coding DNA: TGTGCCAGCAGCCCGTTTCTGGGACAGGGGGCTTACGACGAGCAGTACTTC.

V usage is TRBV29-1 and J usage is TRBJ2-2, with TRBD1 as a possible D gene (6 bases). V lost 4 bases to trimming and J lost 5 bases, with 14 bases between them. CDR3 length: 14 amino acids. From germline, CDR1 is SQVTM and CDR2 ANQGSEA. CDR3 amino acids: CSVAVQGLTGELFF. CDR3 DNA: TGCAGCGTTGCAGTACAGGGTCTAACCGGGGAGCTGTTTTTT.

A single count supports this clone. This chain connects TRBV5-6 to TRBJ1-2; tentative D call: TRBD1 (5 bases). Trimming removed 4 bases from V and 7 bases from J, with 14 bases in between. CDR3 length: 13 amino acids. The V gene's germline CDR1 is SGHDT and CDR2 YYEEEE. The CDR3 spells CASSPVGGGGYTF. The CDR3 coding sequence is TGTGCCAGCAGCCCAGTGGGGGGAGGTGGCTACACCTTC.

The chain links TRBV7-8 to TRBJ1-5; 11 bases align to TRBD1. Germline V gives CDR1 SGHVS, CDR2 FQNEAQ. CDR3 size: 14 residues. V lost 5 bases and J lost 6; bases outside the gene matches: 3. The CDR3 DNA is TGTGCCAGCAGCCCCGGGACAGGGGGTCAGCCCCAGCATTTT. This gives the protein CASSPGTGGQPQHF.

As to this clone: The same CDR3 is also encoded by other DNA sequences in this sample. The CDR3 reads CASSYSGGYNEQFF. The CDR3 DNA is TGTGCCAGCAGTTACAGCGGGGGGTACAATGAGCAGTTCTTC. V gene TRBV6-2 or TRBV6-3 combines with J gene TRBJ2-1; 9 nucleotides align to TRBD2. V gave up 2 bases and J gave up 4 bases; unmatched junction bases: 0. The CDR3 extends over 14 amino acids. The germline V gene encodes CDR1 MNHEY and CDR2 SVGEGT.

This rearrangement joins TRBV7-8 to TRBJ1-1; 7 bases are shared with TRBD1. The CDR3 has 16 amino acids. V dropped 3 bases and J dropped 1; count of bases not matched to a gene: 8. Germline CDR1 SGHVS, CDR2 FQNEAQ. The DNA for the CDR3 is TGTGCCAGCAGCTTTACGGACAGGCAGGGGAACACTGAAGCTTTCTTT. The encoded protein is CASSFTDRQGNTEAFF. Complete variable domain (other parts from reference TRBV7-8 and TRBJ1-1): GAGVSQSPRYKVAKRGQDVALRCDPISGHVSLFWYQQALGQGPEFLTYFQNEAQLDKSGLPSDRFFAERPEGSVSTLKIQRTQQEDSAVYLCASSFTDRQGNTEAFFGQGTRLTVV.

CDR3 sequence reads: CASREQGTSTDTQYF. In DNA, the CDR3 is TGTGCCAGCAGGGAACAGGGGACCAGCACAGATACGCAGTATTTT. J is TRBJ2-3 and V is TRBV6-5; 7 nucleotides match TRBD1. Germline V gene data show CDR1 as MNHEY and CDR2 as SVGAGI. The CDR3 totals 15 residues. Trimming took 6 bases from V and 0 from J; bases not matched to a gene: 6.

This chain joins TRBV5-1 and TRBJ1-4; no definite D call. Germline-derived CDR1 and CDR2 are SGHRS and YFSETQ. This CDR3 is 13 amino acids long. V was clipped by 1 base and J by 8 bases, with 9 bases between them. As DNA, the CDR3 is TGCGCCAGCAGCTTGCCCGGGTACGAAAAACTGTTTTTT. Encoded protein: CASSLPGYEKLFF. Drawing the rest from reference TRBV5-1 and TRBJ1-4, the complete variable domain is KAGVTQTPRYLIKTRGQQVTLSCSPISGHRSVSWYQQTPGQGLQFLFEYFSETQRNKGNFPGRFSGRQFSNSRSEMNVSTLELGDSALYLCASSLPGYEKLFFGSGTQLSVL.

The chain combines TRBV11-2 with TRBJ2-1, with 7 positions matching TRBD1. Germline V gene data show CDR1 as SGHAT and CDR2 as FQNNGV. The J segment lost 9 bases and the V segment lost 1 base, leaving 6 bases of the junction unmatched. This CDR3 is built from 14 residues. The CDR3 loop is CASSLGETGTEQFF. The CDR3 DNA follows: TGTGCCAGCAGCTTAGGGGAGACAGGGACTGAGCAGTTCTTC.

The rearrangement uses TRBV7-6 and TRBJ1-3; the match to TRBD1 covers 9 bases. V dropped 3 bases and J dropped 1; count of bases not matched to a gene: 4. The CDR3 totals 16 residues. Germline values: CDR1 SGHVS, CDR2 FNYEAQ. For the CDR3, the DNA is TGTGCCAGCAGCTTTGGGACAGGGACTTCTGGAAACACCATATATTTT. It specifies CASSFGTGTSGNTIYF.

The CDR3 DNA reads as TGTGCCAGCATGGCGGGGACGCAGGGCAATCAGCCCCAGCATTTT. Encoded protein: CASMAGTQGNQPQHF. This chain links TRBV6-5 with TRBJ1-5; possibly TRBD1 for D (5 bases). Germline CDR1 and CDR2: MNHEY and SVGAGI. The CDR3 runs 15 residues. V lost 7 bases to trimming and J lost 2 bases, with 15 bases between them.

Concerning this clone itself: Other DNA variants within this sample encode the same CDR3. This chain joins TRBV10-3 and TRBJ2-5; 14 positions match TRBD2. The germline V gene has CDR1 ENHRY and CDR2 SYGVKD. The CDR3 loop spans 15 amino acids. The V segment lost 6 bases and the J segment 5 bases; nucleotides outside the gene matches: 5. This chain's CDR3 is CAISRTSGGRETQYF. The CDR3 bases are TGTGCCATCAGCCGGACTAGCGGGGGGAGGGAGACCCAGTACTTC.

The CDR3 spells CASSPRYGSGNTIYF. The CDR3 region has the DNA TGTGCCAGCAGCCCCCGGTACGGGTCGGGAAACACCATATATTTT. The chain employs TRBV9 and TRBJ1-3; D gene ambiguous. The germline CDR1 and CDR2 sequences are SGDLS and YYNGEE. The V and J ends lost 4 bases and 4 bases respectively, with 15 bases between them. CDR3 length equals 15 residues.

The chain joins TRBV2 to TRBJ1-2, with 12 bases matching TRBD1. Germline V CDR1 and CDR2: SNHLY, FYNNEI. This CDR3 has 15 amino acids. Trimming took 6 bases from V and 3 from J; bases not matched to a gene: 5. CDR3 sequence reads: CASSQGTGGYYGYTF. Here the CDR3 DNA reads TGTGCCAGCAGCCAAGGGACAGGGGGCTACTATGGCTACACCTTC.

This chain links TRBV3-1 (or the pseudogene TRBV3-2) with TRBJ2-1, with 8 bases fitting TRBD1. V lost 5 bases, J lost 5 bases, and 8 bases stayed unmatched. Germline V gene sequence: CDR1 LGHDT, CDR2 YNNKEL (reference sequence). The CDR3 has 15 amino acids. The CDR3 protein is CASSSRDRRNNEQFF. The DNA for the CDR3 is TGTGCCAGCAGCTCCCGGGACAGGCGTAACAATGAGCAGTTCTTC.

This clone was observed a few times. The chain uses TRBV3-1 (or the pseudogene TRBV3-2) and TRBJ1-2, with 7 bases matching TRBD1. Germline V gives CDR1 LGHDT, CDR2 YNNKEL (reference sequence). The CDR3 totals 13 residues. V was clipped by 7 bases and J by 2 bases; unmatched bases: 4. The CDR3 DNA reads TGTGCCAGCACCCTGGGACAGAACTATGGCTACACCTTC. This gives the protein CASTLGQNYGYTF.

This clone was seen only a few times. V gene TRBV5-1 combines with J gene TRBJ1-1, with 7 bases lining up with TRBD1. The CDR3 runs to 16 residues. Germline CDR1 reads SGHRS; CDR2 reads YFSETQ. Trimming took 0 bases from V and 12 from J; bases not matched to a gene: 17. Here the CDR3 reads CASSLAPPYGQAATFF. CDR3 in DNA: TGCGCCAGCAGCTTGGCCCCCCCTTATGGACAGGCCGCTACTTTCTTT.

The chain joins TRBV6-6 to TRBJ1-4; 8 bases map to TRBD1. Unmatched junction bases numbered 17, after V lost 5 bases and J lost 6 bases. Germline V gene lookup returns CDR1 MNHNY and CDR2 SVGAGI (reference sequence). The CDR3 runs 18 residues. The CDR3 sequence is CASSPMTTTGVRYEKLFF. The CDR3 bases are TGTGCCAGCAGTCCCATGACGACGACAGGGGTTAGGTATGAAAAACTGTTTTTT.

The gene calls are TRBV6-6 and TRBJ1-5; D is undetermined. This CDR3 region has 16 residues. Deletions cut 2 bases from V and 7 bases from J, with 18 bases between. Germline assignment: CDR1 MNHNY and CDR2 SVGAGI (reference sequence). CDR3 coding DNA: TGTGCCAGCAGTTACAGCGTCGAGGAGGGTAAGCAGCCCCAGCATTTT. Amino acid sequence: CASSYSVEEGKQPQHF.

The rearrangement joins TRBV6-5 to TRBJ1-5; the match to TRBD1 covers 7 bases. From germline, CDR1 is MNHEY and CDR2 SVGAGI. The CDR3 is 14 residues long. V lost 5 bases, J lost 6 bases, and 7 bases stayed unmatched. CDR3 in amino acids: CASSNDRVRQPQHF. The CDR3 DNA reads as TGTGCCAGCAGTAATGACAGGGTTCGTCAGCCCCAGCATTTT.

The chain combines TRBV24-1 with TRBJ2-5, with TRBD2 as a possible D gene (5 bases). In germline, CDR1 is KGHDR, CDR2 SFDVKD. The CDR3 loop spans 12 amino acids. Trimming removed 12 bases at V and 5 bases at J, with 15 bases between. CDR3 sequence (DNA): TGTGCCGATTTGAGGGCGGTGGAGACCCAGTACTTC. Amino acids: CADLRAVETQYF.

Here the CDR3 reads CASSLGRRGTGELFF. For the CDR3, the DNA is TGTGCCAGCAGCCTGGGTCGAAGGGGGACCGGGGAGCTGTTTTTT. The chain combines TRBV3-1 (or the pseudogene TRBV3-2) with TRBJ2-2; D may be TRBD1 (6 bases). CDR3 length: 15 residues. Trimming stripped 4 bases from V and 5 bases from J, with 14 bases between. CDR1 LGHDT and CDR2 YNNKEL come from the germline V gene (reference sequence).

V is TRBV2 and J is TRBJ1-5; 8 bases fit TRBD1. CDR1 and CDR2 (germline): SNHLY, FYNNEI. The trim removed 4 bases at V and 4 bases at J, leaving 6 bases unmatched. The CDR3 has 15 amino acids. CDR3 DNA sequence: TGTGCCAGCAGTGGACAGGGGAAGGGGAATCAGCCCCAGCATTTT. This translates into CASSGQGKGNQPQHF.